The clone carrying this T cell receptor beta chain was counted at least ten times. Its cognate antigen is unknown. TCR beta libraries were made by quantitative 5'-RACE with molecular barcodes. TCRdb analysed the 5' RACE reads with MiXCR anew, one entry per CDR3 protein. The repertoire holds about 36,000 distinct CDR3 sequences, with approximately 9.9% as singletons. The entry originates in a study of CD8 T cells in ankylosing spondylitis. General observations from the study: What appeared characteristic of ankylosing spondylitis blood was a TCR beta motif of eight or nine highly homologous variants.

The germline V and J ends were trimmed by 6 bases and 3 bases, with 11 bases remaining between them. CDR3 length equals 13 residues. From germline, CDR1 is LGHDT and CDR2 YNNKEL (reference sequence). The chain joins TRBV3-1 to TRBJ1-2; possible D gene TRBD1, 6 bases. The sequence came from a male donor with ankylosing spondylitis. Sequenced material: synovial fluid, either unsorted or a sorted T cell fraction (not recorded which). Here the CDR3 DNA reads TGTGCCAGCAGACAGGGACAAGACTATGGCTACACCTTC. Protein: CASRQGQDYGYTF.